This entry is about one TCR beta chain. Under the authors' procedure: For nucleated cells, counts were estimated from reference gene primer amplification. Profiling relied on immunoSEQ multiplex PCR, and the TCRdb table lists in-frame clones only, not all of them. V, J and clone size were drawn from that table, and D and trimming were deduced from the DNA. In the table there are approximately 89,000 clones, roughly 80% of which are singletons. These data come from a study of blood T cell repertoires in COVID-19. About the research overall: The United States, Italy and Spain supplied acute and convalescent COVID-19 samples. From T cells, B-cell-depleted T cells, or PBMCs came the material, which was cDNA or gDNA.

The CDR3 has 13 residues. V dropped 6 bases and J dropped 0 bases, with 6 bases sitting between them. Germline assignment: CDR1 SGHNT and CDR2 YYREEE (reference sequence). The origin of this receptor is a woman over 75 with acute or convalescent COVID-19. The sample consisted of peripheral blood. This chain connects TRBV5-4 to TRBJ2-2; a weak D match, TRBD1 (5 bases). The CDR3 DNA follows: TGTGCCAGCACCAGGGCGAACACCGGGGAGCTGTTTTTT. Translated, it gives CASTRANTGELFF.